This entry lists 25 T cell receptor beta chains sequenced from one sample in a study of blood T cell repertoires in COVID-19. TCRdb's table, derived via immunoSEQ multiplex PCR, lists solely in-frame clones and lacks some. This sample has about 200,000 clones, with 75% to 85% found just once. The sample was PBMCs or T cells enriched from blood (not recorded which). Receptor source: a woman aged 45-60 years with acute COVID-19.

This clone was picked up a small number of times. This sequence joins TRBV4-1 and TRBJ1-2; D gene uncertain. The CDR3 length is 14 residues. V lost 0 bases and J 2 bases, leaving 7 bases between the germline ends. Germline CDR1 and CDR2: MGHRA and YSYEKL. The CDR3 DNA sequence: TGCGCCAGCAGCCAAGATTGGGCAAACTATGGCTACACCTTC. This codes for CASSQDWANYGYTF.

V usage is TRBV30 and J usage is TRBJ2-5, with 14 positions matching TRBD2. The V gene end was trimmed by 1 base and the J gene end by 5 bases; junction bases not matched to a gene: 3. The CDR3 covers 15 residues. Germline lookup yields CDR1 GTSNPN and CDR2 SVGIG (reference sequence). The CDR3 DNA reads TGTGCCTGGAGTGGGACTAGCGGGGGGCAGGAGACCCAGTACTTC. The encoded protein is CAWSGTSGGQETQYF.

The chain employs TRBV9 and TRBJ1-5, with 8 bases lining up with TRBD1. The CDR3 runs to 15 residues. CDR1 is SGDLS, CDR2 YYNGEE, per germline. The ends lost 4 bases at V and 4 bases at J; junction bases unmatched: 7. The CDR3 protein is CASSPGDRRNQPQHF. CDR3 in DNA: TGTGCCAGCAGCCCCGGGGACAGGCGAAATCAGCCCCAGCATTTT.

V gene TRBV5-4 combines with J gene TRBJ1-3; D is perhaps TRBD1 (5 bases). V lost 4 bases and J lost 6, with 11 bases in between. CDR1 SGHNT and CDR2 YYREEE come from the germline V gene (reference sequence). The CDR3 runs 13 residues. The CDR3 sequence: CASSGAGENTIYF. The DNA of the CDR3 is TGTGCCAGCAGCGGGGCGGGGGAAAACACCATATATTTT.

The rearrangement links TRBV6-5 to TRBJ2-7; D is unclear. V was pared by 6 bases and J by 3 bases, with 15 bases between. Germline V gives CDR1 MNHEY, CDR2 SVGAGI. This CDR3 has 14 amino acids. CDR3 in DNA: TGTGCCAGCAGGTCCCAGGTGGGCCACTACGAGCAGTACGTC. Residues: CASRSQVGHYEQYV.

This chain joins TRBV18 and TRBJ2-5, with no clear D. CDR3 length: 13 residues. Germline CDR1 is KGHSH and CDR2 is LQKENI. The V and J ends lost 4 bases and 4 bases respectively, with 10 bases between them. The CDR3 region has the DNA TGTGCCAGCTCACAACAGATGGGAGAGACCCAGTACTTC. This encodes CASSQQMGETQYF.

The CDR3 nucleotides read TGTGCCAGCACCCACGGGGGGGAAGGCAACTATGGCTACACCTTC. Its translation is CASTHGGEGNYGYTF. This chain links TRBV6-5 with TRBJ1-2, with a possible D match to TRBD1 (5 bases). The germline gives CDR1 MNHEY, CDR2 SVGAGI. The V and J ends lost 7 bases and 2 bases respectively, with 17 bases between them. The CDR3 runs to 15 residues.

The J gene is TRBJ1-2, the V gene TRBV18, with 9 nucleotides matching TRBD1. With V trimmed by 1 base and J by 7 bases, 13 bases remained unmatched. Germline V gene sequence: CDR1 KGHSH, CDR2 LQKENI. CDR3 length: 17 residues. The CDR3 DNA follows: TGTGCCAGCTCACCACGCCGGGACAGGGTTTTCGCCGCTGGCTACACCTTC. Amino acids: CASSPRRDRVFAAGYTF.

The CDR3 nucleotides are TGTGCCAGCAGCCTACAGGGTGGGCGGACTGAAGCTTTCTTT. Its translation: CASSLQGGRTEAFF. This chain links TRBV11-3 with TRBJ1-1, with D tentatively TRBD1 (6 bases). The CDR3 runs 14 residues. The germline CDR1 and CDR2 sequences are SGHNT and YENEEA. Trimming shortened V by 5 bases and J by 5 bases, and 15 bases separated the two germline ends.

The table lists this clone with a few counts. The chain couples TRBV11-3 to TRBJ1-3; D is unclear. This CDR3 has 13 residues. V was cut by 3 bases and J by 0 bases, with 3 bases left in between. CDR1 and CDR2 from the germline V gene are SGHNT and YENEEA. CDR3 sequence: CASSFGSGNTIYF. CDR3 coding DNA: TGTGCCAGCAGCTTCGGCTCTGGAAACACCATATATTTT.

The chain links TRBV30 to TRBJ1-5, with D uncertain. The length of the CDR3 is 12 residues. The ends were cut back, 3 bases at V and 2 bases at J, with 5 bases in the middle. CDR1 is GTSNPN, CDR2 SVGIG, per germline (reference sequence). CDR3 in DNA: TGTGCCTGGAGACGGGGCAATCAGCCCCAGCATTTT. Translating gives CAWRRGNQPQHF.

J is TRBJ1-6 and V is TRBV27, with TRBD1 identical over 7 bases. CDR1 MNHEY and CDR2 SMNVEV come from the germline V gene (reference sequence). The V segment lost 5 bases and the J segment 9 bases; nucleotides outside the gene matches: 10. The CDR3 runs to 15 residues. CDR3 sequence reads: CASSPLKTGTSPLHF. The CDR3 nucleotides read TGTGCCAGCAGTCCGCTGAAGACAGGGACTTCACCCCTCCACTTT.

Notes on this clone: This CDR3 is also generated by other DNA sequences in the sample. The chain links TRBV9 to TRBJ2-3, with D hard to call. V was shortened by 0 bases and J by 0 bases, with 5 bases between the two germline ends. Germline CDR1 reads SGDLS; CDR2 reads YYNGEE. This CDR3 has 14 amino acids. CDR3 in DNA: TGTGCCAGCAGCGTAGGCGGCAGCACAGATACGCAGTATTTT. It translates to CASSVGGSTDTQYF.

The chain couples TRBV6-6 to TRBJ1-4; TRBD1 might be the D (6 bases). The germline V and J ends were trimmed by 7 bases and 6 bases, with 9 bases remaining between them. The length of the CDR3 is 12 residues. The germline gives CDR1 MNHNY, CDR2 SVGAGI (reference sequence). CDR3 bases: TGTGCCAGCAATAAGGGGGATGAAAAACTGTTTTTT. This gives the protein CASNKGDEKLFF.

The genes are TRBV6-5 and TRBJ1-4, with 7 bases aligning to TRBD1. Unmatched junction bases numbered 5, after V lost 6 bases and J lost 7 bases. Germline V gene data show CDR1 as MNHEY and CDR2 as SVGAGI. The CDR3 has 13 amino acids. The CDR3 protein is CASSGQAGEKLFF. The CDR3 coding sequence is TGTGCCAGCAGCGGACAGGCCGGTGAAAAACTGTTTTTT.

The chain employs TRBV6-5 and TRBJ2-3; tentatively, D is TRBD1 (6 bases). V was pared by 6 bases and J by 4 bases, with 11 bases between. CDR3 length equals 13 residues. Looked up from germline, CDR1 is MNHEY and CDR2 is SVGAGI. The chain's CDR3 is CASSQGIADTQYF. Written as DNA, the CDR3 is TGTGCCAGCAGCCAGGGGATTGCAGATACGCAGTATTTT.

This rearrangement joins TRBV6-6 to TRBJ2-4; weak D call: TRBD2 (5 bases). The CDR3 totals 15 residues. Per the germline V gene, CDR1 is MNHNY and CDR2 is SVGAGI (reference sequence). V was clipped by 5 bases and J by 0 bases, with 11 bases between them. CDR3 in DNA: TGTGCCAGCAGTCAGCGGACCTTAGCCAAAAACATTCAGTACTTC. Protein sequence: CASSQRTLAKNIQYF.

V and J are TRBV30 and TRBJ1-5; no clear D. The germline CDR1 and CDR2 sequences are GTSNPN and SVGIG (reference sequence). The CDR3 length is 14 residues. The V end lost 0 bases, the J end lost 3 bases, and 9 bases lay between the germline ends. For the CDR3, the DNA is TGTGCCTGGAGTGTAACCACAGCCAATCAGCCCCAGCATTTT. It encodes CAWSVTTANQPQHF.

Points on this clone: Additional DNA sequences in this sample encode the identical CDR3. V is TRBV28 and J is TRBJ1-4; D possibly corresponds to TRBD1 (5 bases). V shed 2 bases and J shed 4 bases, with 8 bases lying between them. This CDR3 spans 14 amino acids. Germline V gene lookup returns CDR1 MDHEN and CDR2 SYDVKM. CDR3 sequence: CASSLQGNNEKLFF. The CDR3, as DNA: TGTGCCAGCAGTTTACAGGGTAATAATGAAAAACTGTTTTTT.

The V gene is TRBV19, the J gene TRBJ2-3; the D gene is possibly TRBD2 (5 bases). Per the germline V gene, CDR1 is LNHDA and CDR2 is SQIVND (reference sequence). V was trimmed by 2 bases and J by 8 bases, leaving 8 bases between them. CDR3 length equals 12 residues. CDR3 region: CASSISGFTQYF. The CDR3 DNA sequence: TGTGCCAGTAGTATATCGGGGTTTACGCAGTATTTT. The variable domain in full, completed from reference TRBV19 and TRBJ2-3, reads DGGITQSPKYLFRKEGQNVTLSCEQNLNHDAMYWYRQDPGQGLRLIYYSQIVNDFQKGDIAEGYSVSREKKESFPLTVTSAQKNPTAFYLCASSISGFTQYFGPGTRLTVL.

The chain recombines TRBV4-1 with TRBJ2-3; 14 bases map to TRBD2. Germline assignment: CDR1 MGHRA and CDR2 YSYEKL. CDR3 length equals 17 residues. J gave up 4 bases and V 3 bases, and 6 bases lay outside the gene matches. The CDR3 nucleotides read TGCGCCAGCAGCCAGTGGCGACTAGCGGGGGGGGCAGATACGCAGTATTTT. It is translated as CASSQWRLAGGADTQYF.

The rearrangement joins TRBV27 to TRBJ2-3; D is possibly TRBD1 (6 bases). The germline CDR1 and CDR2 sequences are MNHEY and SMNVEV (reference sequence). The CDR3 totals 15 residues. V lost 1 base and J lost 3, with 11 bases in between. CDR3 in amino acids: CASSLLTGRTDTQYF. For the CDR3, the DNA is TGTGCCAGCAGTTTATTAACAGGGCGGACAGATACGCAGTATTTT.

The chain employs TRBV24-1 and TRBJ1-5; 7 nucleotides agree with TRBD1. V shed 1 base and J 4 bases; nucleotides not matched to a gene: 6. The CDR3 spans 16 residues. CDR1 KGHDR and CDR2 SFDVKD come from the germline V gene. The CDR3 spells CATSDFLQGRNQPQHF. In DNA form, the CDR3 reads TGTGCCACCAGTGATTTCTTACAGGGGAGAAATCAGCCCCAGCATTTT.

The rearrangement joins TRBV9 to TRBJ2-3; D possibly corresponds to TRBD1 (6 bases). CDR3 size: 17 residues. Between the trimmed V and J ends, which lost 3 bases and 3 bases, there was a span of 20 bases. The germline gives CDR1 SGDLS, CDR2 YYNGEE. The CDR3 region has the DNA TGTGCCAGCAGCGCTGCCGAGATCAGGGGTAGAACAGATACGCAGTATTTT. Translated, it gives CASSAAEIRGRTDTQYF.

The CDR3 here is CASSLDAGGTGELFF. The CDR3 bases are TGTGCCAGCAGCTTAGACGCAGGGGGCACCGGGGAGCTGTTTTTT. V usage is TRBV7-2 and J usage is TRBJ2-2; TRBD1 agrees at 7 bases. Trimming at V came to 1 base and at J to 4 bases, leaving 3 bases not matched to a gene. Germline lookup yields CDR1 SGHTA and CDR2 FQGNSA. CDR3 size: 15 residues.